The T cell receptor (beta chain) described here comes from a study of T cell responses to AZD1222 COVID-19 vaccine. Generated by immunoSEQ multiplex PCR, the TCRdb table keeps only in-frame clones and is missing some. The sample holds fewer than 180,000 clones; around 90% are singletons and the top ten take less than 3.5%. Study outcomes and limitations: The breadth and depth of Spike-specific TCRs increased once two AZD1222 doses had been given.

Regarding this clone: Antigen: not known.

CDR3 size: 16 residues. Sequencing used peripheral blood, obtained 28 days after the second AZD1222 dose. This chain joins TRBV12-2 and TRBJ1-4; the table's TRBD1 call for D was not verified on the DNA. TRBV12-2 is a documented pseudogene. This sequence originates from an adult who received the AZD1222 COVID-19 vaccine. CDR3 bases: TGTGCAAGTCGCTCCTTTCCACAGGGGCCCAGAGAAAAACTGTTTTTT. Translating it yields CASRSFPQGPREKLFF.